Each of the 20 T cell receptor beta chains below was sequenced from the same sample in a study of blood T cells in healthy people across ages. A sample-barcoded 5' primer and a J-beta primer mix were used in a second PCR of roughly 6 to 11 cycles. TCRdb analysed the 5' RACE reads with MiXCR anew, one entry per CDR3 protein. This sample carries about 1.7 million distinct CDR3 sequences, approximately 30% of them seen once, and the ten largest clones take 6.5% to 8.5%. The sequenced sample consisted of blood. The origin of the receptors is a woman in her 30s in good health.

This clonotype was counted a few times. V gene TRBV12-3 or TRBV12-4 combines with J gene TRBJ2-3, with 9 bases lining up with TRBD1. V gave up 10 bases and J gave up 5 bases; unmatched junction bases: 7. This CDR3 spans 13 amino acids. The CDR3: CATGTGLIDTQYF. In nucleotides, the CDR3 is TGTGCCACCGGGACAGGGTTAATAGATACGCAGTATTTT.

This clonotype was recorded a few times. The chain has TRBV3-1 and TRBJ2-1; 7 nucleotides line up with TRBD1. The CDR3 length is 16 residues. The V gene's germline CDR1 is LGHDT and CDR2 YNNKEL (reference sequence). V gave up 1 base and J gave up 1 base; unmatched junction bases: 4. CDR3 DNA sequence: TGTGCCAGCAGCCAAGTGGGGACAGAGTCCTACAATGAGCAGTTCTTC. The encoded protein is CASSQVGTESYNEQFF.

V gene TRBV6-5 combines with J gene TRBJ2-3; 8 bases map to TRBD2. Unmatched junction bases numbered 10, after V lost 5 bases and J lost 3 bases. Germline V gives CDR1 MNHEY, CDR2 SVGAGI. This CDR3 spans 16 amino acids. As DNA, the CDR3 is TGTGCCAGCAGTCCCGGGGGGGGCATGGGGACAGATACGCAGTATTTT. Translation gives CASSPGGGMGTDTQYF.

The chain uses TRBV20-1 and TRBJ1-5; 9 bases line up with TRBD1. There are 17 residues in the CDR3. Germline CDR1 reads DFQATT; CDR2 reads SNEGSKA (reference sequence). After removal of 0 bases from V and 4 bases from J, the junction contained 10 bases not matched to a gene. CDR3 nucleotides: TGCAGTGCTAGAGATTTCTCACGGACAGGGGCAAATCAGCCCCAGCATTTT. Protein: CSARDFSRTGANQPQHF.

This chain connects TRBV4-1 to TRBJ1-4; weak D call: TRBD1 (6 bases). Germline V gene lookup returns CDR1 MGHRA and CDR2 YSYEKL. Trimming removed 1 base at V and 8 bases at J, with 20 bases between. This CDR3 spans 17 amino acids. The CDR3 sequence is CASSQGRGGGWAEKLFF. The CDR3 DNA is TGCGCCAGCAGCCAAGGCCGGGGAGGGGGATGGGCAGAAAAACTGTTTTTT.

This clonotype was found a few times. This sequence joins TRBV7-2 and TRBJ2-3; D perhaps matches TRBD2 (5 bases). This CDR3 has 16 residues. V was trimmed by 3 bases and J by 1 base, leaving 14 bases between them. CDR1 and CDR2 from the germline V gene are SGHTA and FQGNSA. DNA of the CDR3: TGTGCCAGCAGCTTCCTCGAGAGAGCGGGCACAGATACGCAGTATTTT. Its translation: CASSFLERAGTDTQYF.

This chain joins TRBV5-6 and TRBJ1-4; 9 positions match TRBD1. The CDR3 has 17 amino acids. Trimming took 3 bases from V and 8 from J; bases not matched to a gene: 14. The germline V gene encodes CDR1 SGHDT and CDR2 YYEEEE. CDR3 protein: CASSSGTGNRGREKLFF. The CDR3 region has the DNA TGTGCCAGCAGCTCCGGGACAGGGAACCGGGGTAGGGAAAAACTGTTTTTT.

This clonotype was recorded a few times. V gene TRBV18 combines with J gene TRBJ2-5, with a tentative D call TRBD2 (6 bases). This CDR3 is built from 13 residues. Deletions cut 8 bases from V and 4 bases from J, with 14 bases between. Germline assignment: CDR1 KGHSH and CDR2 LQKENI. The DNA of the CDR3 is TGTGCCAGCAGCCGCGGGACCCTAGAGACCCAGTACTTC. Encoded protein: CASSRGTLETQYF.

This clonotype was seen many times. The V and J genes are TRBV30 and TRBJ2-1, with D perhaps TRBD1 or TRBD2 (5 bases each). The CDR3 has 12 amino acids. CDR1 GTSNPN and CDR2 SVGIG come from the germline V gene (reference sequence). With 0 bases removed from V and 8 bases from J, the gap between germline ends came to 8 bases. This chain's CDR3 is CAWSVLGDEQFF. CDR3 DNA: TGTGCCTGGAGTGTACTGGGGGATGAGCAGTTCTTC.

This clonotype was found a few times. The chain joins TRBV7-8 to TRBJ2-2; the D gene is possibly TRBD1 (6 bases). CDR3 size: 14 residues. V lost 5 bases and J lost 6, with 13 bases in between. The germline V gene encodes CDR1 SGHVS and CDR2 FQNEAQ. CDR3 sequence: CASSPEQGSGELFF. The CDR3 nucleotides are TGTGCCAGCAGCCCAGAACAGGGTTCCGGGGAGCTGTTTTTT.

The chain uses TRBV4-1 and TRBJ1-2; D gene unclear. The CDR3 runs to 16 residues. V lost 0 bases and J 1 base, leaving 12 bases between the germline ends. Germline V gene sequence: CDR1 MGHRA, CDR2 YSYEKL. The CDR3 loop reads CASSQDGREINYGYTF. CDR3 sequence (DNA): TGCGCCAGCAGCCAAGATGGGCGCGAGATTAACTATGGCTACACCTTC.

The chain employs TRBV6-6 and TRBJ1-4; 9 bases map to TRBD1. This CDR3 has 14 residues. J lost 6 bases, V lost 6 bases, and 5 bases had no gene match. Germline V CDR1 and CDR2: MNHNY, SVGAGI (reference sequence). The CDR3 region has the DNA TGTGCCAGCAGAAGAGACAGGGGGGATGAAAAACTGTTTTTT. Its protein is CASRRDRGDEKLFF.

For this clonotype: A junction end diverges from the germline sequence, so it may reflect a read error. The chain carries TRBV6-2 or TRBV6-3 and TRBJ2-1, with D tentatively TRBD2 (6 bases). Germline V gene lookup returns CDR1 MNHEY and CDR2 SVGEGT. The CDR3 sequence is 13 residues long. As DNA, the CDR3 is TGTTCCAGCTCCCTAGTTGCCCCTAGCGCACAGTTCTTC. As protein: CSSSLVAPSAQFF.

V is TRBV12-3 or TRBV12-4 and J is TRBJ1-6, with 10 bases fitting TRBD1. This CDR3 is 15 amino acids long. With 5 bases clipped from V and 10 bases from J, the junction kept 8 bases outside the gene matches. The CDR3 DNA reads TGTGCCAGCAGTCCCACGGACAGGGGGATATCACCCCTCCACTTT. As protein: CASSPTDRGISPLHF.

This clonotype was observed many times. The CDR3 coding sequence is TGCAGCGTCTCCGCGGGGGACAGTTCTTTTGGCTACACCTTC. This gives the protein CSVSAGDSSFGYTF. V and J are TRBV29-1 and TRBJ1-2, with 7 bases identical to TRBD1. V lost 6 bases and J lost 7; bases outside the gene matches: 14. The CDR3 sequence is 14 residues long. From germline, CDR1 is SQVTM and CDR2 ANQGSEA.

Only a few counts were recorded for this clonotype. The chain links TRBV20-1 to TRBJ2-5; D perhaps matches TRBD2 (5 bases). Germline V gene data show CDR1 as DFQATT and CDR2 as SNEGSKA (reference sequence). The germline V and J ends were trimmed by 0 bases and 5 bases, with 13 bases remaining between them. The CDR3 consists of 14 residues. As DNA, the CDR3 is TGCAGTGCTAGAGATTGGCGGAGAGGGGAGACCCAGTACTTC. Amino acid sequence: CSARDWRRGETQYF.

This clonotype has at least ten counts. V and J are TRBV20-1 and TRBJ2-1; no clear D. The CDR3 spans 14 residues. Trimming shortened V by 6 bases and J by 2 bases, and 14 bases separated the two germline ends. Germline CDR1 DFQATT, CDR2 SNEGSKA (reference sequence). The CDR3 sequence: CSAISVRTYNEQFF. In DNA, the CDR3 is TGCAGTGCCATTAGTGTGAGGACCTACAATGAGCAGTTCTTC.

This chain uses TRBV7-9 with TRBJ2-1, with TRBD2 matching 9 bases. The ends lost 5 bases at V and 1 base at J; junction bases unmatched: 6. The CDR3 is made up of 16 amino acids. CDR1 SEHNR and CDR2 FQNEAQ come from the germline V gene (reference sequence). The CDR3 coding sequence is TGTGCCAGCAGCCGTCGGCGGGAGGGTTCCTACAATGAGCAGTTCTTC. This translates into CASSRRREGSYNEQFF.

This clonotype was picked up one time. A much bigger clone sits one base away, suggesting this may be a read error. The CDR3 region has the DNA TGTGCCAGCAGCTTCAGCCAGGGACTAACAGGGGCCAACGTCCTGACTTTC. It is translated as CASSFSQGLTGANVLTF. V and J are TRBV7-2 and TRBJ2-6; 7 positions match TRBD2. The CDR3 runs to 17 residues. CDR1 is SGHTA, CDR2 FQGNSA, per germline. V was clipped by 3 bases and J by 4 bases; unmatched bases: 9.

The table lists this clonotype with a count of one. CDR3 region: CASSVVPGQGGNSPLHF. The CDR3 DNA reads as TGTGCCAGCAGCGTCGTCCCGGGACAGGGGGGGAATTCACCCCTCCACTTT. V usage is TRBV5-5 and J usage is TRBJ1-6, with 11 bases lining up with TRBD1. The CDR3 length is 17 residues. V shed 4 bases, J shed 7 bases, and the junction held 10 bases outside the gene matches. Germline V lookup: CDR1 SGHKS, CDR2 YYEKEE (reference sequence).